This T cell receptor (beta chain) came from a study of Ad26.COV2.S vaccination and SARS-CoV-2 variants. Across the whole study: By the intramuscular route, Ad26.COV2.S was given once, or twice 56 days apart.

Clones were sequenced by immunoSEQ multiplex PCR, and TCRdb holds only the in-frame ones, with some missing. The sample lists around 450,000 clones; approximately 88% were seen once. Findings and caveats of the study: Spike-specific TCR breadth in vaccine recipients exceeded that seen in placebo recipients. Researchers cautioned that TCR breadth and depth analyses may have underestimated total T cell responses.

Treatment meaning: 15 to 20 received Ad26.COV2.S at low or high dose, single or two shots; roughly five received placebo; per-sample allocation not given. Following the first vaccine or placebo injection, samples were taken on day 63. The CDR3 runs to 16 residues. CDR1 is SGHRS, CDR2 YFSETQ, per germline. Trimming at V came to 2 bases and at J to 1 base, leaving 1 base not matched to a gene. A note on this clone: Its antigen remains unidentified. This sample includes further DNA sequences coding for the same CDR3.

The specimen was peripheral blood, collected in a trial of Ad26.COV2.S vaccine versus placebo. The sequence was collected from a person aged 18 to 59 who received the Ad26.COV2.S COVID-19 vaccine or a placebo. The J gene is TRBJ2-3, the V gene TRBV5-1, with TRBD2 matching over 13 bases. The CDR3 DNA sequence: TGCGCCAGCAGCTTAGGACTAGCGGGGGGCACAGATACGCAGTATTTT. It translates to CASSLGLAGGTDTQYF.